A selection of T cell receptor beta chains follows, all from one sample in a study of shared clonotypes between healthy human individuals. The protocol was immunoSEQ multiplex PCR, while the TCRdb copy is restricted to in-frame clones and leaves out a portion. Counted here are under 650,000 clones, almost 97% occurring once; the ten biggest clones make up under 0.06%. Material for sequencing was naive CD4+ T cells sorted from blood. These receptors were obtained from a woman in her twenties or thirties in good health. The CDR3 runs from the conserved cysteine through the conserved F or W. D genes are given only for firm matches. Size values are once, few and many counts, or a class for expanded clones, and some rows have none.

TRBV29-1	TRBJ2-3	.	.	TGCAGCGTTGACAGTACAGATACGCAGTATTTT	CSVDSTDTQYF
TRBV11-2	TRBJ1-4	.	.	TGTGCCACCAGCGGGTCGAAGGGTGGAAAACTGTTTTTT	CATSGSKGGKLFF
TRBV29-1	TRBJ1-1	.	TRBD1	TGCAGCGTCGAGAAGACAGGGGCAAACACTGAAGCTTTCTTT	CSVEKTGANTEAFF
TRBV5-1	TRBJ2-1	.	TRBD2	TGCGCCAGCAGCAAGGCCGGGACTAACTACAATGAGCAGTTCTTC	CASSKAGTNYNEQFF
TRBV19	TRBJ2-7	.	TRBD1	TGTGCCAGTAGTATCCCGGGACAGGGGGCTTACGAGCAGTACTTC	CASSIPGQGAYEQYF
TRBV7-8	TRBJ2-7	.	TRBD2	TGTGCCAGCAGCTGGGAGGGACTAGCGGTCTTCGAGCAGTACTTC	CASSWEGLAVFEQYF
TRBV5-1	TRBJ2-7	.	TRBD2	TGCGCCAGCAGCCCGAGGGGACTAGCGGGTCTGAGCTCCTACGAGCAGTACTTC	CASSPRGLAGLSSYEQYF
TRBV10-1	TRBJ2-5	.	.	TGCGCCAGCACTAAGCGTTGTGGAGAGACCCAGTACTTC	CASTKRCGETQYF
TRBV7-2	TRBJ2-5	once	TRBD2	TGTGCCAGCAGCTTAGTGAGGCGGGCTAGCGGGTACCAAGAGACCCAGTACTTC	CASSLVRRASGYQETQYF
TRBV6-5	TRBJ2-7	.	.	TGTGCCAGCAGTTACTCGAGACAGAACTTCGAGCAGTACTTC	CASSYSRQNFEQYF
TRBV7-8	TRBJ2-7	.	TRBD1	TGTGCCAGCAGGAGACAGGGGGTAACCTACGAGCAGTACTTC	CASRRQGVTYEQYF
TRBV5-4	TRBJ1-1	.	.	TGTGCCAGCAGCTCCCCAAGGAACACTGAAGCTTTCTTT	CASSSPRNTEAFF
TRBV27	TRBJ1-6	once	.	TGTGCCAGCAGGACAATGGGGGACCCATTGTATAATTCACCCCTCCACTTT	CASRTMGDPLYNSPLHF
TRBV11-2	TRBJ2-7	.	TRBD2	TGTGCCAGCAGTAGGACTAGCGGGTTCTCCTACGAGCAGTACTTC	CASSRTSGFSYEQYF
TRBV28	TRBJ2-1	.	TRBD1	TGTGCCAGCAGTTTGGCAGGGGGCACCTACAATGAGCAGTTCTTC	CASSLAGGTYNEQFF
TRBV10-2	TRBJ1-3	.	.	TGCGCCAGCAGACAGAGCTCTGGAAACACCATATATTTT	CASRQSSGNTIYF
TRBV27	TRBJ2-7	.	.	TGTGCCAGCAGTCGAAGCTGGGGATCCTACGAGCAGTACTTC	CASSRSWGSYEQYF
TRBV5-1	TRBJ1-1	.	.	TGCGCCAGCAGCGTGGACGGAAACACTGAAGCTTTCTTT	CASSVDGNTEAFF
TRBV7-3	TRBJ2-5	few	.	TGTGCCAGCAGCTTAGGGGTGCGGGAGACCCAGTACTTC	CASSLGVRETQYF
TRBV5-1	TRBJ2-7	.	TRBD2	TGCGCCAGCAGCTTCACCCCTAGCGGTGCCTCCTACGAGCAGTACTTC	CASSFTPSGASYEQYF
TRBV18	TRBJ2-7	.	TRBD1	TGTGCCAGCTTGGGGAGGCCAGGGGGCCCCCACGAGCAGTACTTC	CASLGRPGGPHEQYF
TRBV27	TRBJ2-5	.	.	TGTGCCAGCAGGTCCTGGCGACCCGGTGAGACCCAGTACTTC	CASRSWRPGETQYF
TRBV4-1	TRBJ1-3	.	.	TGCGCCAGCAGCCACCCGACAGGTCCCTCTGGAAACACCATATATTTT	CASSHPTGPSGNTIYF
TRBV5-1	TRBJ2-5	few	TRBD2	TGCGCCAGCAGAAGGGAGGGGTCGGTAGAGACCCAGTACTTC	CASRREGSVETQYF
TRBV5-1	TRBJ2-1	.	.	TGCGCCAGCAGCTCAGCCATCAATGAGCAGTTCTTC	CASSSAINEQFF
TRBV6-5	TRBJ1-1	.	.	TGTGCCAGCAGTTACACTCTCACGGGACACCTACATAAAGCTTTCTTT	CASSYTLTGHLHKAFF
TRBV19	TRBJ1-5	.	.	TGTGCCAGTAATGGAGCGCTCAATCAGCCCCAGCATTTT	CASNGALNQPQHF
TRBV30	TRBJ2-3	.	.	TGTGCCTGGAGTGTTTCAGATACGCAGTATTTT	CAWSVSDTQYF
TRBV10-1	TRBJ2-2	.	TRBD1	TGCGCCAGCAGTGGGGGGAAATTCAGGGGGCGAACCGGGGAGCTGTTTTTT	CASSGGKFRGRTGELFF
TRBV4-1	TRBJ2-7	.	TRBD1	TGCGCCAGCAGCCGAAGCCTCCGGGACAGGGGGCCTTACGAGCAGTACTTC	CASSRSLRDRGPYEQYF
TRBV6-1	TRBJ1-1	.	TRBD1	TGTGCCAGCAGTGCGACAGGGGGCACTGAAGCTTTCTTT	CASSATGGTEAFF
TRBV4-1	TRBJ1-2	once	.	TGCGCCAGCAGCCACCCGCCGATCAGGGGTGACTATGGCTACACCTTC	CASSHPPIRGDYGYTF
TRBV5-4	TRBJ2-5	.	TRBD2	TGTGCCAGCAGCTTGCCCTTAGCGGGAGAGGGTGAGACCCAGTACTTC	CASSLPLAGEGETQYF
TRBV30	TRBJ2-5	.	TRBD2	TGTGCCTGGAGTACCTGGGGTCTAGCGGGAGTCTATGAGACCCAGTACTTC	CAWSTWGLAGVYETQYF
TRBV5-1	TRBJ2-1	.	.	TGCGCCAGCAGCTTAAGGGGGTTGAGCTCCTACAATGAGCAGTTCTTC	CASSLRGLSSYNEQFF
TRBV9	TRBJ1-6	.	.	TGTGCCAGCAGCGTAGAAGGATCCCCATCTAATTCACCCCTCCACTTT	CASSVEGSPSNSPLHF
TRBV5-6	TRBJ2-7	.	TRBD2	TGTGCCAGCAGCTTACGTTTACTAGCGGGATCATGGGAGCAGTACTTC	CASSLRLLAGSWEQYF
TRBV27	TRBJ1-4	once	TRBD1	TGTGCCAGCAGTCCAGGACAGGGGGCCCCTTTGAATGAAAAACTGTTTTTT	CASSPGQGAPLNEKLFF
TRBV9	TRBJ2-2	.	TRBD1	TGTGCCAGCAGCGTGGGGACAGGGGGCACCGGGGAGCTGTTTTTT	CASSVGTGGTGELFF
TRBV9	TRBJ2-1	.	TRBD2	TGTGCCAGCAGCGTGTACGGGACTAGCGGCGCCTACAATGAGCAGTTCTTC	CASSVYGTSGAYNEQFF
TRBV7-3	TRBJ2-2	.	TRBD1	TGTGCCAGCAGCCTATCAAGGGGACAGCTCTCGAACACCGGGGAGCTGTTTTTT	CASSLSRGQLSNTGELFF
TRBV7-9	TRBJ1-2	.	.	TGTGCCAGCAGCTCGGGGACGACTCAGGGCTACACCTTC	CASSSGTTQGYTF
TRBV25-1	TRBJ2-1	.	TRBD2	TGTGCCAGCAGTGATTTGGGAGGGCGGGAGGTGGGGGCTGAGCAGTTCTTC	CASSDLGGREVGAEQFF
TRBV27	TRBJ2-4	once	.	TGTGCCAGCAGTTTATTCATGGGCGGGGACATTCAGTACTTC	CASSLFMGGDIQYF
TRBV14	TRBJ2-1	once	TRBD2	TGTGCCAGCAGCCAAGATCGCGGGAGGGCTAAGGGGCAGTTCTTC	CASSQDRGRAKGQFF
TRBV29-1	TRBJ1-2	.	TRBD1	TGCAGCGCCCTCATGACAGGGGGCGACTATGGCTACACCTTC	CSALMTGGDYGYTF
TRBV5-1	TRBJ1-2	.	TRBD1	TGCGCCAGCAGCATAAACAGGGGTTTGGATGGCTACACCTTC	CASSINRGLDGYTF
TRBV5-5	TRBJ2-7	.	.	TGTGCCAGCAGCCTCCCAGGCGGGGCCTACGAGCAGTACTTC	CASSLPGGAYEQYF
TRBV6-1	TRBJ1-5	.	TRBD1	TGTGCCAGCAGGGCTGGACAGGACAATCAGCCCCAGCATTTT	CASRAGQDNQPQHF
TRBV28	TRBJ2-7	.	TRBD2	TGTGCCAGCAGGACTAGCGTGATCTACGAGCAGTACTTC	CASRTSVIYEQYF
TRBV7-5	TRBJ1-1	.	.	TGTGTCAGAAGCCGGTCCCGGGACAGGGCCAAGAATGAAGCTTTCTTT	CVRSRSRDRAKNEAFF
TRBV28	TRBJ1-2	.	TRBD1	TGTGCCAGCACTCGGACAGGCTATGGCTACACCTTC	CASTRTGYGYTF
TRBV5-1	TRBJ2-2	.	TRBD2	TGCGCCACCCGCCCCCAAGCGGGAGACACCGGGGAGCTGTTTTTT	CATRPQAGDTGELFF
TRBV2	TRBJ2-1	.	.	TGTGCCAGTCTGCCCTACAATGAGCAGTTCTTC	CASLPYNEQFF
TRBV6-1	TRBJ1-5	.	TRBD1	TGTGCCAGCAGTGATACTCCGGGACAGGGGGTTAGCAATCAGCCCCAGCATTTT	CASSDTPGQGVSNQPQHF